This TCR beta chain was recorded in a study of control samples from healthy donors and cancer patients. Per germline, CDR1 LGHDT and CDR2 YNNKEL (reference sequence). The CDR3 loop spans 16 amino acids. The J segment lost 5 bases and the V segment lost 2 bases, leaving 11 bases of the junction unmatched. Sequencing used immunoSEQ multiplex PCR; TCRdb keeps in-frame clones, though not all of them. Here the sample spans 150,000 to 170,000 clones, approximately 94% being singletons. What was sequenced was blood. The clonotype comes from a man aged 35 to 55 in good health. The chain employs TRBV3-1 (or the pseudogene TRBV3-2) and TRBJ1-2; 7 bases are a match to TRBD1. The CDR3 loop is CASSQRGGAPLYGYTF. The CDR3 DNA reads TGTGCCAGCAGCCAAAGAGGGGGCGCACCGCTTTATGGCTACACCTTC.